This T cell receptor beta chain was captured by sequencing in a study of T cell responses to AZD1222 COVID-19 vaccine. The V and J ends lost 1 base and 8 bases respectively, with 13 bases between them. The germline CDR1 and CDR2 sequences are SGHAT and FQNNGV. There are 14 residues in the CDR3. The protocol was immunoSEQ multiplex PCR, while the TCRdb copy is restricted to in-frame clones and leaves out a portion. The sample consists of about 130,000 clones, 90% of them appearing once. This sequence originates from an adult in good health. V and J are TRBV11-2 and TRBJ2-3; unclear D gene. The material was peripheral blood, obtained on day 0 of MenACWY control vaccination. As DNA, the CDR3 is TGTGCCAGCAGCTTAGCGGTCGGGTTCCCTACGCAGTATTTT. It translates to CASSLAVGFPTQYF. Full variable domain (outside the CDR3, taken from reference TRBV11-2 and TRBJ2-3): EAGVAQSPRYKIIEKRQSVAFWCNPISGHATLYWYQQILGQGPKLLIQFQNNGVVDDSQLPKDRFSAERLKGVDSTLKIQPAKLEDSAVYLCASSLAVGFPTQYFGPGTRLTVL.